This T cell receptor beta chain was found in a study of blood T cells in healthy people across ages. With a J-beta primer mix and a sample-barcoded 5' primer, a second PCR ran 7 to 11 cycles. Any given sample supplied a minimum of 2.5 million CDR3-containing paired-end reads. TCRdb used MiXCR to reprocess the 5' RACE reads, holding one entry per CDR3 protein. The sample yields hundreds of thousands of distinct CDR3 sequences, 45% to 70% seen once. Per sample, a minimum of 7 million PBMCs were isolated. Study-level findings and limits: Long-lived donors carried more naive CD4+ cells and greater diversity than aged donors. Observed TCR beta diversity per million T cells went down as age went up. This fall followed a roughly linear course with age.

The germline V gene encodes CDR1 SGHTA and CDR2 FQGTGA. V lost 2 bases, J lost 0 bases, and 11 bases lay in between. This CDR3 comprises 15 residues. With respect to this clonotype: The antigen is not known.

The V gene is TRBV7-3, the J gene TRBJ2-7, with D unresolved. The clonotype originates from a middle-aged man in good health. Sequenced input: blood. In DNA, the CDR3 is TGTGCCAGCAGCTTATCAGCGTTCGGCTCCTACGAGCAGTACTTC. Protein: CASSLSAFGSYEQYF. Full variable domain (rest looked up from reference TRBV7-3 and TRBJ2-7): GAGVSQTPSNKVTEKGKYVELRCDPISGHTALYWYRQSLGQGPEFLIYFQGTGAADDSGLPNDRFFAVRPEGSVSTLKIQRTERGDSAVYLCASSLSAFGSYEQYFGPGTRLTVT.